Detailed here is one T cell receptor beta chain. Libraries were prepared by immunoSEQ multiplex PCR; TCRdb keeps only in-frame clonotypes and omits some of them. Here the sample spans 55,000 to 75,000 clones, more than 75% being singletons. The data were taken from a study of Tregs in tolerant kidney transplant recipients. Mixed chimerism was transient after nonmyeloablative marrow transplants from related graft donors. The germline gives CDR1 MNHNS, CDR2 SASEGT. The CDR3 runs 15 residues. The germline V and J ends were trimmed by 8 bases and 1 base, with 18 bases remaining between them. Sequenced here: CD4+ T cells from blood (PBMCs), sampled 6 months after the transplant. The V call is TRBV6-1, the J call TRBJ2-7; no firm D call. The TCR originated in a human patient who received a combined kidney and bone marrow transplant. Some T cells may trace back to the graft donor. This chain's CDR3 is CASPPPHHSSYEQYF. CDR3 sequence (DNA): TGTGCCAGCCCTCCCCCCCATCACAGTTCCTACGAGCAGTACTTC.